The 30 T cell receptor beta chains below come from one sample, sequenced in a study of CD8 T cells in ankylosing spondylitis. TCRdb redid the calling of the 5' RACE reads with MiXCR, one entry per CDR3 protein. The profile shows 250,000 to 350,000 distinct CDR3 sequences, over 15% of them singletons. The sequencing sample was made of blood, either unsorted or a sorted T cell fraction (not recorded which). These receptors originate from a male donor with ankylosing spondylitis or in good health (not recorded which).

This clonotype was seen a single time. This chain uses TRBV24-1 with TRBJ2-2; tentatively, D is TRBD1 or TRBD2 (5 bases each). The germline gives CDR1 KGHDR, CDR2 SFDVKD. CDR3 size: 17 residues. Trimming removed 0 bases at V and 3 bases at J, with 13 bases between. The CDR3 DNA reads TGTGCCACCAGTGATTTGAAGGGACCATCGGACACCGGGGAGCTGTTTTTT. This translates into CATSDLKGPSDTGELFF.

The chain links TRBV6-1 to TRBJ1-6; no reliable D call. V lost 7 bases, J lost 19 bases, and 23 bases lay in between. In germline, CDR1 is MNHNS, CDR2 SASEGT. The CDR3 loop spans 13 amino acids. The chain's CDR3 is CASTHIGLSPPHF. The CDR3 region has the DNA TGTGCCAGCACCCACATTGGCCTCAGCCCCCCTCACTTT.

This sequence joins TRBV20-1 and TRBJ2-2; D uncertain. Germline values: CDR1 DFQATT, CDR2 SNEGSKA (reference sequence). This CDR3 spans 12 amino acids. V shed 2 bases and J shed 7 bases, with 8 bases lying between them. CDR3 nucleotide sequence: TGCAGTGCTAGACAGTCAAGCGGGGAGCTGTTTTTT. This translates into CSARQSSGELFF.

This clonotype turned up a few times. V is TRBV5-1 and J is TRBJ2-2; D not certain. CDR3 length: 15 amino acids. Trimming shortened V by 0 bases and J by 3 bases, and 9 bases separated the two germline ends. CDR1 and CDR2 from the germline V gene are SGHRS and YFSETQ. The CDR3 DNA sequence: TGCGCCAGCAGCTTGGCCGCGGTTTACACCGGGGAGCTGTTTTTT. Protein: CASSLAAVYTGELFF.

The sample holds a few counts of this clonotype. This rearrangement joins TRBV5-1 to TRBJ2-6, with D unresolved. V was cut by 0 bases and J by 0 bases, with 4 bases left in between. The CDR3 covers 15 residues. Germline-derived CDR1 and CDR2 are SGHRS and YFSETQ. The CDR3 sequence is CASSLDYSGANVLTF. The DNA for the CDR3 is TGCGCCAGCAGCTTGGATTACTCTGGGGCCAACGTCCTGACTTTC.

This clonotype was picked up a small number of times. This chain joins TRBV6-1 and TRBJ2-3; TRBD1 matches at 9 bases. The germline V gene has CDR1 MNHNS and CDR2 SASEGT. Trimming took 6 bases from V and 6 from J; bases not matched to a gene: 10. The CDR3 sequence is 15 residues long. The CDR3 bases are TGTGCCAGCAGAGCCGGGACAGGGTCCATTGATACGCAGTATTTT. It yields the protein CASRAGTGSIDTQYF.

The chain carries TRBV9 and TRBJ2-3; D remains ambiguous. The CDR3 covers 14 residues. CDR1 is SGDLS, CDR2 YYNGEE, per germline. Deletions cut 2 bases from V and 2 bases from J, with 9 bases between. CDR3 DNA sequence: TGTGCCAGCAGCGTGGCACCACACACAGATACGCAGTATTTT. It specifies CASSVAPHTDTQYF.

This chain joins TRBV7-2 and TRBJ2-5, with D maybe TRBD2 (6 bases). CDR3 length: 15 residues. V dropped 2 bases and J dropped 2 bases, with 12 bases sitting between them. CDR1 is SGHTA and CDR2 is FQGNSA in the germline V gene. CDR3 DNA sequence: TGTGCCAGCAGCTTACAAAGGGGACTTCAAGAGACCCAGTACTTC. Protein product: CASSLQRGLQETQYF. Together with reference TRBV7-2 and TRBJ2-5, the CDR3 gives the full variable domain: GAGVSQSPSNKVTEKGKDVELRCDPISGHTALYWYRQSLGQGLEFLIYFQGNSAPDKSGLPSDRFSAERTGGSVSTLTIQRTQQEDSAVYLCASSLQRGLQETQYFGPGTRLLVL.

This clonotype was found once. This may stem from a read error, because a much larger clone lies one nucleotide away. The chain combines TRBV5-1 with TRBJ2-1; D unclear. This CDR3 is 11 amino acids long. The germline V gene has CDR1 SGHRS and CDR2 YFSETQ. Here the CDR3 DNA reads TGCACCAGCAGCTTGGACAATGAGCAGTTCTTC. Its translation: CTSSLDNEQFF. Looking up the rest from reference TRBV5-1 and TRBJ2-1 gives the full variable domain: KAGVTQTPRYLIKTRGQQVTLSCSPISGHRSVSWYQQTPGQGLQFLFEYFSETQRNKGNFPGRFSGRQFSNSRSEMNVSTLELGDSALYLCTSSLDNEQFFGPGTRLTVL.

This clonotype has just a few counts. The V and J genes are TRBV5-1 and TRBJ2-3, with D possibly TRBD2 on 5 matching bases. The CDR3 covers 15 residues. Germline V CDR1 and CDR2: SGHRS, YFSETQ. V lost 4 bases and J 5 bases, leaving 17 bases between the germline ends. The CDR3 region has the DNA TGCGCCAGCAGCCCGTGGGGTGGAGGCATAGATACGCAGTATTTT. It specifies CASSPWGGGIDTQYF.

The sample holds a few counts of this clonotype. The chain has TRBV5-1 and TRBJ2-2; 9 bases align to TRBD1. Per the germline V gene, CDR1 is SGHRS and CDR2 is YFSETQ. CDR3 size: 16 residues. J gave up 4 bases and V 4 bases, and 8 bases lay outside the gene matches. CDR3 residues: CASSLTGQGPTGELFF. The CDR3 DNA is TGCGCCAGCAGCCTTACGGGACAGGGTCCCACCGGGGAGCTGTTTTTT.

The gene calls are TRBV25-1 and TRBJ2-5; D ambiguous. Deletions cut 3 bases from V and 5 bases from J, with 16 bases between. Germline CDR1 reads MGHDK; CDR2 reads SYGVNS. The CDR3 length is 15 residues. CDR3 sequence: CASSDPKAPGETQYF. The CDR3 nucleotides are TGTGCCAGCAGTGACCCCAAGGCCCCCGGGGAGACCCAGTACTTC.

This clonotype showed up many times. This sequence joins TRBV5-5 and TRBJ1-2, with TRBD1 matching 7 bases. The CDR3 consists of 14 residues. CDR1 and CDR2 from the germline V gene are SGHKS and YYEKEE (reference sequence). V was clipped by 4 bases and J by 4 bases; unmatched bases: 7. The DNA for the CDR3 is TGTGCCAGCAGCCGCCCGGGACAGAGCTATGGCTACACCTTC. It yields the protein CASSRPGQSYGYTF.

The CDR3 loop reads CASTSWPGNQPQHF. The CDR3 nucleotides are TGTGCCAGCACCTCTTGGCCGGGAAATCAGCCCCAGCATTTT. The rearrangement joins TRBV6-1 to TRBJ1-5; D gene unclear. V lost 7 bases and J 4 bases, leaving 14 bases between the germline ends. The CDR3 runs 14 residues. Germline CDR1 is MNHNS and CDR2 is SASEGT.

The chain recombines TRBV28 with TRBJ2-5; 7 positions match TRBD2. The CDR3 covers 14 residues. Germline-derived CDR1 and CDR2 are MDHEN and SYDVKM. V trimming: 8 bases; J trimming: 8 bases; junction bases outside the gene matches: 14. CDR3 region: CASGGDGNLQTQYF. In DNA form, the CDR3 reads TGTGCCAGCGGGGGGGACGGAAATCTGCAAACCCAGTACTTC.

The sample holds a few counts of this clonotype. The genes are TRBV12-3 or TRBV12-4 and TRBJ1-1; D is perhaps TRBD1 (5 bases). V dropped 0 bases and J dropped 11 bases, with 13 bases sitting between them. This CDR3 has 13 amino acids. The CDR3 protein is CASSLANGAKAFF. As DNA, the CDR3 is TGTGCCAGCAGTTTAGCTAACGGGGCGAAGGCTTTCTTT.

This clonotype showed up many times. The chain joins TRBV5-6 to TRBJ1-5, with D perhaps matching TRBD1 (5 bases). The CDR3 sequence is 15 residues long. V was clipped by 2 bases and J by 2 bases, with 11 bases between them. Germline CDR1 is SGHDT and CDR2 is YYEEEE. The CDR3 region is CASSLGARGNQPQHF. The CDR3 DNA reads TGTGCCAGCAGCTTAGGGGCGCGGGGCAATCAGCCCCAGCATTTT. The whole variable domain, remainder taken from reference TRBV5-6 and TRBJ1-5, is DAGVTQSPTHLIKTRGQQVTLRCSPKSGHDTVSWYQQALGQGPQFIFQYYEEEERQRGNFPDRFSGHQFPNYSSELNVNALLLGDSALYLCASSLGARGNQPQHFGDGTRLSIL.

V is TRBV15 and J is TRBJ2-7; D remains ambiguous. Trimming took off 4 bases at V and 0 bases at J, with 7 bases between the two ends. This CDR3 is 13 amino acids long. The V gene's germline CDR1 is LNHNV and CDR2 YYDKDF (reference sequence). The CDR3 loop is CATSTRVSYEQYV. The CDR3 DNA reads TGTGCCACCAGCACACGGGTCTCCTACGAGCAGTACGTC.

V usage is TRBV5-5 and J usage is TRBJ2-1, with TRBD2 matching over 10 bases. This CDR3 is built from 15 residues. CDR1 is SGHKS, CDR2 YYEKEE, per germline (reference sequence). V gave up 3 bases and J gave up 7 bases; unmatched junction bases: 7. The CDR3 coding sequence is TGTGCCAGCAGCTCGATAGCGGGGGGAGGTAATGAGCAGTTCTTC. This gives the protein CASSSIAGGGNEQFF.

This rearrangement joins TRBV29-1 to TRBJ2-5; D is perhaps TRBD1 or TRBD2 (6 bases each). Trimming shortened V by 8 bases and J by 0 bases, and 13 bases separated the two germline ends. CDR1 is SQVTM and CDR2 is ANQGSEA in the germline V gene. The length of the CDR3 is 13 residues. CDR3 sequence (DNA): TGCAGCCTCGGGGGCACGAACCAAGAGACCCAGTACTTC. Encoded protein: CSLGGTNQETQYF.

The rearrangement joins TRBV7-2 to TRBJ1-5, with a possible D match to TRBD1 (5 bases). Germline values: CDR1 SGHTA, CDR2 FQGNSA. Deletions cut 1 base from V and 4 bases from J, with 11 bases between. CDR3 length equals 15 residues. CDR3 in amino acids: CASSLGGARNQPQHF. The CDR3 DNA follows: TGTGCCAGCAGCTTAGGTGGGGCGCGAAATCAGCCCCAGCATTTT.

V and J are TRBV5-1 and TRBJ1-4, with 9 bases fitting TRBD1. Germline trimming cut 6 bases from V and 5 bases from J; bases unmatched to any gene: 8. CDR3 size: 15 residues. Germline lookup yields CDR1 SGHRS and CDR2 YFSETQ. Written as DNA, the CDR3 is TGCGCCAGCACCCTATCGGGACAGGGAAATGAAAAACTGTTTTTT. Translating it yields CASTLSGQGNEKLFF.

DNA of the CDR3: TGTGCCGCCTCAAGGGGGGACAATTCACCCCTCCACTTT. This encodes CAASRGDNSPLHF. The chain couples TRBV3-1 to TRBJ1-6; D may be TRBD1 (6 bases). Looked up from germline, CDR1 is LGHDT and CDR2 is YNNKEL (reference sequence). Trimming shortened V by 11 bases and J by 7 bases, and 15 bases separated the two germline ends. The CDR3 covers 13 residues.

The chain links TRBV25-1 to TRBJ2-3; TRBD2 agrees at 9 bases. J was trimmed by 12 bases and V by 4 bases; bases with no gene match: 14. The germline V gene encodes CDR1 MGHDK and CDR2 SYGVNS. The CDR3 sequence is 15 residues long. Here the CDR3 DNA reads TGTGCCAGCAGTGCGTCCTCCGGGACTAGCAGCCCCCAGTATTTT. It specifies CASSASSGTSSPQYF.

The chain uses TRBV12-3 or TRBV12-4 and TRBJ2-3; 13 nucleotides agree with TRBD2. V lost 3 bases to trimming and J lost 2 bases; unmatched junction nucleotides: 14. There are 20 residues in the CDR3. The CDR3 DNA follows: TGTGCCAGCAGTTTCCCCGGGACTAGCGGGACCCAATTTCACACAGATACGCAGTATTTT. This translates into CASSFPGTSGTQFHTDTQYF.

This clonotype was observed at least ten times. The CDR3 region has the DNA TGTGCCAGCAGTTCAGGGTACGAGCAGTACGTC. Translated, it gives CASSSGYEQYV. The chain carries TRBV27 and TRBJ2-7, with D possibly matching TRBD1 (5 bases). Deletions cut 4 bases from V and 4 bases from J, with 5 bases between. Germline V gives CDR1 MNHEY, CDR2 SMNVEV (reference sequence). CDR3 length equals 11 residues.

The chain combines TRBV7-2 with TRBJ1-2; 10 nucleotides agree with TRBD1. Germline lookup yields CDR1 SGHTA and CDR2 FQGNSA. The CDR3 length is 16 residues. Losses at the gene ends were 3 bases for V and 6 bases for J; bases not matched to a gene: 10. The CDR3 coding sequence is TGTGCCAGCAGCTTTTCGGGACAGGGGCGCGAAAATGGCTACACCTTC. This translates into CASSFSGQGRENGYTF. Variable domain in full (rest from reference TRBV7-2 and TRBJ1-2): GAGVSQSPSNKVTEKGKDVELRCDPISGHTALYWYRQSLGQGLEFLIYFQGNSAPDKSGLPSDRFSAERTGGSVSTLTIQRTQQEDSAVYLCASSFSGQGRENGYTFGSGTRLTVV.

This clonotype was found a few times. The gene calls are TRBV5-5 and TRBJ2-7; TRBD1 agrees at 9 bases. The junction had 6 bases not matched to a gene; V was cut back by 4 bases and J by 1 base. The CDR3 has 15 amino acids. Germline CDR1 is SGHKS and CDR2 is YYEKEE (reference sequence). CDR3 region: CASSRTGGASYEQYV. In DNA form, the CDR3 reads TGTGCCAGCAGCCGAACAGGGGGCGCGTCCTACGAGCAGTACGTC.

The table lists this clonotype with a few counts. In nucleotides, the CDR3 is TGTGCTAGCAGCTTATGCTACATTTCCGAGCAGTACGTC. Its translation: CASSLCYISEQYV. The V call is TRBV7-7, the J call TRBJ2-7, with D hard to call. The CDR3 contains 13 residues. Germline-derived CDR1 and CDR2 are SSHAT and FNYEAQ (reference sequence).

This clonotype was seen a handful of times. The rearrangement joins TRBV6-1 to TRBJ2-5, with 7 bases aligning to TRBD1. The germline gives CDR1 MNHNS, CDR2 SASEGT. Germline trimming cut 1 base from V and 5 bases from J; bases unmatched to any gene: 7. The CDR3 is 15 residues long. The CDR3 loop reads CASSEGVGGSETQYF. CDR3 sequence (DNA): TGTGCCAGCAGTGAAGGAGTAGGGGGCTCGGAGACCCAGTACTTC.